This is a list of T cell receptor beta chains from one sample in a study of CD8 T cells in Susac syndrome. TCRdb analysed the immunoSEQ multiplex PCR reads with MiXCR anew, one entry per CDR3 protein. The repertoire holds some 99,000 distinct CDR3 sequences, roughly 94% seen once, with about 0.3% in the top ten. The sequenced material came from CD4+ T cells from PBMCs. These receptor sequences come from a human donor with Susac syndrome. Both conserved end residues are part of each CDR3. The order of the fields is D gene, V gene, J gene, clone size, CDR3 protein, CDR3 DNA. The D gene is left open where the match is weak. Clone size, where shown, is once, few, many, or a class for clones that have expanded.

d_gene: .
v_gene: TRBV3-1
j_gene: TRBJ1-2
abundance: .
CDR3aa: CASSQDLDPFFGYTF
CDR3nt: TGTGCCAGCAGCCAAGATTTAGACCCGTTTTTCGGCTACACCTTC

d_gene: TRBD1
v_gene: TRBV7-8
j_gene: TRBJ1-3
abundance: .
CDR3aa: CASSLAWRDRGGTIYF
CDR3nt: TGTGCCAGCAGCTTAGCGTGGAGGGACAGGGGCGGCACCATATATTTT

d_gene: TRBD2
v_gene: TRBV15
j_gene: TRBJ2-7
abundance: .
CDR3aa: CATSREASGGSSYEQYF
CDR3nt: TGTGCCACCAGCAGAGAGGCTAGCGGGGGAAGCTCCTACGAGCAGTACTTC

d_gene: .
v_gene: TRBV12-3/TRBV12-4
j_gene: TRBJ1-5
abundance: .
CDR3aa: CASSLIGDSQHF
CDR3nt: TGTGCCAGCAGTTTAATCGGGGATTCCCAGCATTTT

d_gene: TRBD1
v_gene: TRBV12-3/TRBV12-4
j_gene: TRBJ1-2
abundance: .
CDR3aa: CASSFPTGGGYTF
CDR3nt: TGTGCCAGCAGTTTCCCGACAGGGGGTGGCTACACCTTC

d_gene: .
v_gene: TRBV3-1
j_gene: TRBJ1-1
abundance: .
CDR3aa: CASSLSPDTEAFF
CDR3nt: TGTGCCAGCAGCCTTAGTCCGGACACTGAAGCTTTCTTT

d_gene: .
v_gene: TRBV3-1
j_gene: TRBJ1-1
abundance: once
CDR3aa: CASSQKTNTEAFF
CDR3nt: TGTGCCAGCAGCCAGAAGACAAACACTGAAGCTTTCTTT

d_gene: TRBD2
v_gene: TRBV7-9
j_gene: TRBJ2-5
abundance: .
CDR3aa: CASSVSKLAGKETQYF
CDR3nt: TGTGCCAGCAGCGTTTCCAAACTAGCGGGGAAAGAGACCCAGTACTTC

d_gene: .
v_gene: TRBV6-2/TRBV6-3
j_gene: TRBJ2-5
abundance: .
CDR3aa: CASSIVRGTQYF
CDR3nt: TGTGCCAGCAGTATAGTCAGAGGGACCCAGTACTTC

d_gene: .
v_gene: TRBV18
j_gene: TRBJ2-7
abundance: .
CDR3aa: CASSKASELYEQYF
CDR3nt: TGTGCCAGCTCAAAGGCTAGCGAGCTCTACGAGCAGTACTTC

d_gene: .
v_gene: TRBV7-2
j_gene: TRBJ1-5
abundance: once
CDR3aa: CASSLESRDQPQHF
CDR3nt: TGTGCCAGCAGCTTAGAGTCCCGTGATCAGCCCCAGCATTTT

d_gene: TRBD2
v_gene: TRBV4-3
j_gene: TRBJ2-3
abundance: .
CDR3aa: CASSQGTFGGAGDTQYF
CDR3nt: TGCGCCAGCAGCCAAGGGACCTTCGGGGGGGCGGGAGATACGCAGTATTTT

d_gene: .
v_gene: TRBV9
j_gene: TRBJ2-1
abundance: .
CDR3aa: CASSVGWSSNEQFF
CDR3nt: TGTGCCAGCAGCGTAGGTTGGTCCTCCAATGAGCAGTTCTTC

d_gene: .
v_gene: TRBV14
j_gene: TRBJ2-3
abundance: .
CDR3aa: CASSRFTDTQYF
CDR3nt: TGTGCCAGCAGCCGATTCACAGATACGCAGTATTTT

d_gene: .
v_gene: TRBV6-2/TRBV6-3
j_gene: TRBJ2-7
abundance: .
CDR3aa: CASSYSGSYEQYF
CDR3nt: TGTGCCAGCAGTTACTCTGGCTCCTACGAGCAGTACTTC

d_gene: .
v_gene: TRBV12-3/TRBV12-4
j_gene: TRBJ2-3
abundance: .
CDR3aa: CASSLPTILSTDTQYF
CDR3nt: TGTGCCAGCAGTCTACCGACGATCCTTAGCACAGATACGCAGTATTTT

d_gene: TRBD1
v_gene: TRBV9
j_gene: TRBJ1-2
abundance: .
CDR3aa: CASSPGQGTYGYTF
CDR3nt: TGTGCCAGCAGCCCGGGACAGGGGACGTATGGCTACACCTTC

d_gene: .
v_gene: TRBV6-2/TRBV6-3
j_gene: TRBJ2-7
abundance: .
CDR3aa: CASSRWGARNEQYF
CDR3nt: TGTGCCAGCAGCCGATGGGGGGCGAGGAACGAGCAGTACTTC

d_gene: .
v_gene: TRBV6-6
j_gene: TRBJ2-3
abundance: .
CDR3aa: CASSYPGADTQYF
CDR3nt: TGTGCCAGCAGTTACCCAGGGGCGGATACGCAGTATTTT

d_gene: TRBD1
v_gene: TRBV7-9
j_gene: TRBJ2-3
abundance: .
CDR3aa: CASSSEQGWDTQYF
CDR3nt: TGTGCCAGCAGCTCGGAACAGGGGTGGGATACGCAGTATTTT

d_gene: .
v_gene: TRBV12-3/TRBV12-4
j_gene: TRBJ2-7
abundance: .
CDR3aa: CASRPGDYEQYF
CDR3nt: TGTGCCAGCAGACCGGGAGACTACGAGCAGTACTTC

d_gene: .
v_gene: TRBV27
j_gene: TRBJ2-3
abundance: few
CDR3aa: CASSFRTDTQYF
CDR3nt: TGTGCCAGCAGTTTTCGCACAGATACGCAGTATTTT

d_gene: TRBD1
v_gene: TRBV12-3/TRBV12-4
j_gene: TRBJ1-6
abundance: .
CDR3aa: CASSPSPGTGSYNSPLHF
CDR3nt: TGTGCCAGCAGCCCCAGTCCCGGGACAGGCTCCTATAATTCACCCCTCCACTTT

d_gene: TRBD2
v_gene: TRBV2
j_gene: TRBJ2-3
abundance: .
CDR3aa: CASSVGGGDTQYF
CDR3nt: TGTGCCAGCAGTGTCGGGGGAGGGGATACGCAGTATTTT

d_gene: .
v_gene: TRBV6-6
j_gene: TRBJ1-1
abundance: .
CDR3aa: CASLRALNTEAFF
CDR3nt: TGTGCCAGCTTGAGAGCCTTGAACACTGAAGCTTTCTTT

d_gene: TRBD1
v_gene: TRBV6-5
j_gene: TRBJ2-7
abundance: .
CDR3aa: CATSQGVPGRGEQYF
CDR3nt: TGTGCCACGTCGCAGGGGGTTCCAGGCCGTGGCGAGCAGTACTTC

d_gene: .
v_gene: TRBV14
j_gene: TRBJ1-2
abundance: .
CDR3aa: CASSRLGGPYGYTF
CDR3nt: TGTGCCAGCAGCCGTCTGGGAGGGCCGTATGGCTACACCTTC

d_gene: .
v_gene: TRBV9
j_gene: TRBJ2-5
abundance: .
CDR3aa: CASSVEPGRETQYF
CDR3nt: TGTGCCAGCAGCGTAGAACCCGGAAGAGAGACCCAGTACTTC

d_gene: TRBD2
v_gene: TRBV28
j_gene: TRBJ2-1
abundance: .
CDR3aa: CASSPAGGLGVREQFF
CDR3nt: TGTGCCAGCAGTCCCGCGGGAGGACTAGGGGTGAGGGAGCAGTTCTTC

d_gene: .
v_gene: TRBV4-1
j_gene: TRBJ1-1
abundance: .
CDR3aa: CASSQVQGGGTEAFF
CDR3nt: TGCGCCAGCAGCCAAGTACAGGGAGGGGGCACTGAAGCTTTCTTT

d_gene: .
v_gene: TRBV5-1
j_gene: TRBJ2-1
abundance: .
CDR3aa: CASSFPASYNEQFF
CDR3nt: TGCGCCAGCAGCTTTCCCGCGTCCTACAATGAGCAGTTCTTC

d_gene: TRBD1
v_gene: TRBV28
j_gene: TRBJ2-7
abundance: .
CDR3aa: CASQGAGQGLGYEQYF
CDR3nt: TGTGCCAGCCAGGGGGCGGGACAGGGTTTGGGCTACGAGCAGTACTTC

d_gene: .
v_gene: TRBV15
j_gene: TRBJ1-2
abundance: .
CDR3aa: CATSRDQKGRSTF
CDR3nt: TGTGCCACCAGCAGAGATCAAAAGGGACGTAGTACCTTC

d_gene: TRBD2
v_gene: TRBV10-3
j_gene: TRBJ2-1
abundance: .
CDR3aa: CAIKSGTSGPNEQFF
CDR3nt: TGTGCCATCAAATCGGGGACTAGCGGTCCCAATGAGCAGTTCTTC

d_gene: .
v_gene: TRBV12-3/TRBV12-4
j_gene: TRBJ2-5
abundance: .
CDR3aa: CASTSAETQYF
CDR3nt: TGTGCCAGCACCTCGGCAGAGACCCAGTACTTC

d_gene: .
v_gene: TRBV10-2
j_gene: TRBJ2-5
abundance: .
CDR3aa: CASLRGAQETQYF
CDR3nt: TGCGCCAGCCTACGGGGGGCCCAAGAGACCCAGTACTTC

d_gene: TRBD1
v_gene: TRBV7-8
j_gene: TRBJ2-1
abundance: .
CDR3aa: CASSRARNRGDYNEQFF
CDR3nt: TGTGCCAGCAGCCGAGCGCGAAACAGGGGGGACTACAATGAGCAGTTCTTC

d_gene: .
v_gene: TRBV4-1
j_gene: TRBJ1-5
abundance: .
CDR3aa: CASSQESSQPQHF
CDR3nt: TGCGCCAGCAGCCAGGAGTCTTCCCAGCCCCAGCATTTT

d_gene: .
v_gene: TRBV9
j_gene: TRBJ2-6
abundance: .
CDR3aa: CASSAVGGANVLTF
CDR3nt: TGTGCCAGCAGCGCGGTAGGTGGGGCCAACGTCCTGACTTTC

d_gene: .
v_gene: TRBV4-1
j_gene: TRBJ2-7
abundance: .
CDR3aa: CASSQEEELEQYF
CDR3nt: TGCGCCAGCAGCCAAGAAGAGGAGCTCGAGCAGTACTTC

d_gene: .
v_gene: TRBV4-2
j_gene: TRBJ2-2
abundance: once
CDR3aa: CASSQEQGYTGELFF
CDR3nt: TGTGCCAGCAGCCAAGAGCAGGGGTACACCGGGGAGCTGTTTTTT

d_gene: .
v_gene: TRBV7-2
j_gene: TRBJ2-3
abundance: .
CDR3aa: CASSLGGRGTDTQYF
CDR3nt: TGTGCCAGCAGCTTGGGGGGCCGGGGCACAGATACGCAGTATTTT

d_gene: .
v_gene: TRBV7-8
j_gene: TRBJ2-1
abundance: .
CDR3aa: CASHPGTYNEQFF
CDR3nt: TGTGCCAGCCATCCCGGGACCTACAATGAGCAGTTCTTC

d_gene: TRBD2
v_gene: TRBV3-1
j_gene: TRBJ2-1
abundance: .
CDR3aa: CASSHLDMTSGVFSPISNEQFF
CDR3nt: TGTGCCAGCAGCCACCTTGACATGACTAGCGGGGTTTTTTCTCCGATCTCTAATGAGCAGTTCTTC

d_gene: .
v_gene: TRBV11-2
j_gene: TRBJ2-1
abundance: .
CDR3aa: CASSLDGTSYNEQFF
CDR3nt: TGTGCCAGCAGCTTAGATGGAACGTCCTACAATGAGCAGTTCTTC

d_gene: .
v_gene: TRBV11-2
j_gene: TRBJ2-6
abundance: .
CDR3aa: CASSFGTSGANVLTF
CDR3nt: TGTGCCAGCAGCTTTGGGACTTCTGGGGCCAACGTCCTGACTTTC

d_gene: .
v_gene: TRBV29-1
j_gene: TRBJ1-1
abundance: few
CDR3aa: CSVEEGGNTEAFF
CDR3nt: TGCAGCGTTGAGGAGGGCGGGAACACTGAAGCTTTCTTT

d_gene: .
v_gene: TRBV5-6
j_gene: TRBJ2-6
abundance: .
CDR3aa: CASSLPLRSGANVLTF
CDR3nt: TGTGCCAGCAGCTTGCCCCTCCGCTCTGGGGCCAACGTCCTGACTTTC

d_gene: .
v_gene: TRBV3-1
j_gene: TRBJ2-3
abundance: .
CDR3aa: CASSQGVADTQYF
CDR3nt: TGTGCCAGCAGCCAAGGAGTCGCAGATACGCAGTATTTT

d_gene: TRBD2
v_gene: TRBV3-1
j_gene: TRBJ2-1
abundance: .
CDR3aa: CASSYLAGNEQFF
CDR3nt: TGTGCCAGCAGCTACCTAGCGGGCAATGAGCAGTTCTTC

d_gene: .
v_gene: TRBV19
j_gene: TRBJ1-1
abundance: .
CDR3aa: CASSTHLTSGEAFF
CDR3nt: TGTGCCAGTAGTACGCATCTGACATCGGGTGAAGCTTTCTTT

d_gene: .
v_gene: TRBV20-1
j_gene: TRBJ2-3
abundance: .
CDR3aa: CSADPGLTVTDTQYF
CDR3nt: TGCAGTGCTGACCCGGGACTCACGGTCACAGATACGCAGTATTTT